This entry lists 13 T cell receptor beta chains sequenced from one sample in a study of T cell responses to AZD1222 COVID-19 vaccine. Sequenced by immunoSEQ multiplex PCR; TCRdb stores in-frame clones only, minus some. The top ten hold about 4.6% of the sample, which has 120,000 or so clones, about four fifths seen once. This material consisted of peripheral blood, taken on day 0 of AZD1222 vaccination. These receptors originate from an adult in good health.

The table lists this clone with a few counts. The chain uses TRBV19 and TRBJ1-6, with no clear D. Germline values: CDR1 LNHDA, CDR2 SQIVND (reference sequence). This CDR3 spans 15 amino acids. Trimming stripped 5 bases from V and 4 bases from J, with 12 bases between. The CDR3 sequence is CASSGAEEYNSPLHF. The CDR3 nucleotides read TGTGCCAGTAGTGGAGCGGAAGAATATAATTCACCCCTCCACTTT. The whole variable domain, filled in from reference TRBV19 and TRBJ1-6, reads DGGITQSPKYLFRKEGQNVTLSCEQNLNHDAMYWYRQDPGQGLRLIYYSQIVNDFQKGDIAEGYSVSREKKESFPLTVTSAQKNPTAFYLCASSGAEEYNSPLHFGNGTRLTVT.

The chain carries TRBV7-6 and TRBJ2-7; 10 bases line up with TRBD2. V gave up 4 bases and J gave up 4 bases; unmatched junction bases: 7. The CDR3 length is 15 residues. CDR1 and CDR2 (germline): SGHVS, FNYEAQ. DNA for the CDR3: TGTGCCAGCAGCTCCCAGAGCGGGAGGGAGTACGAGCAGTACTTC. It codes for CASSSQSGREYEQYF.

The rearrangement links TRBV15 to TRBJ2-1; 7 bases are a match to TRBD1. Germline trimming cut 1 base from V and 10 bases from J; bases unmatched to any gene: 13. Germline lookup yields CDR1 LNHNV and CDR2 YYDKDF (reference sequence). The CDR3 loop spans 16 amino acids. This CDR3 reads CATSRAFGTASVEQFF. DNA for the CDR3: TGTGCCACCAGCAGAGCATTTGGGACAGCAAGCGTAGAGCAGTTCTTC.

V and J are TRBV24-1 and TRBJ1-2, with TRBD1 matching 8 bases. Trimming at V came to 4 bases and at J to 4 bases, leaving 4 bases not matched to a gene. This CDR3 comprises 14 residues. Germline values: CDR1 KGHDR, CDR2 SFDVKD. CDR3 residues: CATSDRTGSYGYTF. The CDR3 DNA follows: TGTGCCACCAGTGACCGGACAGGGAGCTATGGCTACACCTTC.

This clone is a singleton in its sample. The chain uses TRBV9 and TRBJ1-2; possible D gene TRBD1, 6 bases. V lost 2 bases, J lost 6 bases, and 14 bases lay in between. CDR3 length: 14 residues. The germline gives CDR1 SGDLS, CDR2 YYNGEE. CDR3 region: CASSVTGFRDGYTF. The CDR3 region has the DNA TGTGCCAGCAGCGTGACAGGATTTAGGGATGGCTACACCTTC.

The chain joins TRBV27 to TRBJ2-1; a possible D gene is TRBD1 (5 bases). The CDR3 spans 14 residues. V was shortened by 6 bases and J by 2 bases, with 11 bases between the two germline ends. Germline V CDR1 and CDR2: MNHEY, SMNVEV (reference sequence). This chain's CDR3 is CASRPWGAYNEQFF. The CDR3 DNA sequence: TGTGCCAGCAGGCCCTGGGGCGCCTACAATGAGCAGTTCTTC.

The CDR3 bases are TGTGCCAGCAGCCAAAGCCCAGGGGGAGACTATGGCTACACCTTC. Translated, it gives CASSQSPGGDYGYTF. This chain links TRBV3-1 (or the pseudogene TRBV3-2) with TRBJ1-2; 7 nucleotides match TRBD1. The V gene's germline CDR1 is LGHDT and CDR2 YNNKEL (reference sequence). The CDR3 loop spans 15 amino acids. J was trimmed by 3 bases and V by 2 bases; bases with no gene match: 6.

CDR3 nucleotide sequence: TGCGCCAGCAGCGACCTCCGACAGGGGGCGACTGAAGCTTTCTTT. Translated: CASSDLRQGATEAFF. The chain couples TRBV5-1 to TRBJ1-1, with 10 positions matching TRBD1. The CDR3 consists of 15 residues. Germline V CDR1 and CDR2: SGHRS, YFSETQ. The trim removed 4 bases at V and 5 bases at J, leaving 8 bases unmatched.

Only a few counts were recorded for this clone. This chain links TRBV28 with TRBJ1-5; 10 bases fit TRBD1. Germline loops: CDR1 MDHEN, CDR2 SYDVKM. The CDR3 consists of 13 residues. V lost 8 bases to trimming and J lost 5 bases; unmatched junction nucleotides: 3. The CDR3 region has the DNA TGTGCCAGCCGGGACAGGGGCTATCAGCCCCAGCATTTT. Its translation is CASRDRGYQPQHF.

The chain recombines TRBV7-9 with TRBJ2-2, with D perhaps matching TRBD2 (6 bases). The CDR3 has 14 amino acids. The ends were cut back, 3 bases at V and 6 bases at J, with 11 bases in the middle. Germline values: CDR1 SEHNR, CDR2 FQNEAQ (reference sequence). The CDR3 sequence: CASSLSSEAGELFF. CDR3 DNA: TGTGCCAGCAGCTTGTCTAGCGAGGCCGGGGAGCTGTTTTTT.

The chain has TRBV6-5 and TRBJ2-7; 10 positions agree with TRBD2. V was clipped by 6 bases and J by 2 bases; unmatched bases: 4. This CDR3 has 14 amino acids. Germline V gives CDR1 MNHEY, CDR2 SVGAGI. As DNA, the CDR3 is TGTGCCAGCAGATATCTAGCGGGAGCCTACGAGCAGTACTTC. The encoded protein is CASRYLAGAYEQYF.

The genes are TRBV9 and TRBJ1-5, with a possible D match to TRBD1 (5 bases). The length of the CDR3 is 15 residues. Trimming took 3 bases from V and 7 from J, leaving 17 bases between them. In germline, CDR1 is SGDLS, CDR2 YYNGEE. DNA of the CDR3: TGTGCCAGCAGCGCCTCAACGGGACCTCGGCAGCCCCAGCATTTT. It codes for CASSASTGPRQPQHF.

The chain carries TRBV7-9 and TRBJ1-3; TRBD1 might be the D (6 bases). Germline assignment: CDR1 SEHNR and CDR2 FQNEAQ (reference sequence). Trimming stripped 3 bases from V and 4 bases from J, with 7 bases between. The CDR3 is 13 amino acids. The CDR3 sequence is CASSFQGGNTIYF. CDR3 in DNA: TGTGCCAGCAGCTTCCAGGGGGGAAACACCATATATTTT.